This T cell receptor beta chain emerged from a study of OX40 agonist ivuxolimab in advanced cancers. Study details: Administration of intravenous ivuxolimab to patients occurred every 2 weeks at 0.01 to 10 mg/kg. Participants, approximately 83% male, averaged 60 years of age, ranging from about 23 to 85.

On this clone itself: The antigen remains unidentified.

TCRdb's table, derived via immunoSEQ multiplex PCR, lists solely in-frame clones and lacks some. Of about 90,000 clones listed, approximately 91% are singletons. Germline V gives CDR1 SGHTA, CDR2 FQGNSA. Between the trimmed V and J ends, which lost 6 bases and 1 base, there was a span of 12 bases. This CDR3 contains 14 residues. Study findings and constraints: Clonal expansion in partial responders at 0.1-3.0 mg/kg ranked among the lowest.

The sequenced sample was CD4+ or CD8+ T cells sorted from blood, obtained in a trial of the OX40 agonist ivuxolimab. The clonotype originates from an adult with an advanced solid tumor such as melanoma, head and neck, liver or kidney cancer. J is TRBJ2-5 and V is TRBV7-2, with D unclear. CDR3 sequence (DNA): TGTGCCAGCAGTCCCGGATCGGTCCAAGAGACCCAGTACTTC. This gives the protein CASSPGSVQETQYF.